This T cell receptor (beta chain) was sequenced in a study of blood T cell repertoires in COVID-19. The V end lost 7 bases, the J end lost 3 bases, and 12 bases lay between the germline ends. This CDR3 is built from 14 residues. Germline-derived CDR1 and CDR2 are ENHRY and SYGVKD. TCRdb keeps only in-frame clones here, not all; method: immunoSEQ multiplex PCR. The repertoire holds under 170,000 clones, 80% to 90% seen once, with under 3.5% in the top ten. The sample taken for sequencing was peripheral blood. This chain connects TRBV10-3 to TRBJ1-4, with D possibly TRBD1 on 5 matching bases. This receptor was taken from a man in his 70s with acute or convalescent COVID-19. Here the CDR3 DNA reads TGTGCCATCAATACTCAGGGTCCTAATGAAAAACTGTTTTTT. This gives the protein CAINTQGPNEKLFF.